This entry lists 31 T cell receptor beta chains sequenced from one sample in a study of cytomegalovirus exposure and HLA in healthy donors. The PCR was carried out with 60 Vbeta primers and 13 Jbeta primers. Profiling relied on immunoSEQ multiplex PCR, and the TCRdb table lists in-frame clones only, not all of them. The data show 160,000 or so clones, around four fifths seen once. The sample consisted of PBMCs. The receptor source for this set is a young man in good health and CMV-seronegative.

V is TRBV5-4 and J is TRBJ1-2, with D possibly matching TRBD1 (6 bases). V was pared by 4 bases and J by 8 bases, with 12 bases between. The CDR3 length is 12 residues. Germline V gene sequence: CDR1 SGHNT, CDR2 YYREEE (reference sequence). CDR3 amino acids: CASSLTGFGYTF. CDR3 coding DNA: TGTGCCAGCAGCCTAACAGGGTTCGGCTACACCTTC.

The V gene is TRBV4-1, the J gene TRBJ2-1; D is uncertain. The germline CDR1 and CDR2 sequences are MGHRA and YSYEKL. The CDR3 is 17 amino acids. Trimming removed 0 bases at V and 6 bases at J, with 18 bases between. CDR3 DNA sequence: TGCGCCAGCAGCCAAGATCTTGGGCGCCCCCTTTTCAATGAGCAGTTCTTC. Translation gives CASSQDLGRPLFNEQFF.

The rearrangement joins TRBV4-3 to TRBJ2-7; tentatively, D is TRBD2 (5 bases). The CDR3 contains 14 residues. Looked up from germline, CDR1 is LGHNA and CDR2 is YSLEER. V lost 0 bases and J 3 bases, leaving 9 bases between the germline ends. The CDR3 loop reads CASSQEKSGYEQYF. Written as DNA, the CDR3 is TGCGCCAGCAGCCAAGAGAAGAGCGGCTACGAGCAGTACTTC.

The chain couples TRBV27 to TRBJ2-3; D tentatively fits TRBD1 or TRBD2 (6 bases each). This CDR3 contains 12 residues. Germline V lookup: CDR1 MNHEY, CDR2 SMNVEV (reference sequence). With 10 bases removed from V and 5 bases from J, the gap between germline ends came to 13 bases. The CDR3: CATRGGGDTQYF. The DNA for the CDR3 is TGTGCCACCAGGGGAGGTGGAGATACGCAGTATTTT.

This clone has a single count. The chain uses TRBV2 and TRBJ2-3; 8 nucleotides match TRBD2. Germline assignment: CDR1 SNHLY and CDR2 FYNNEI. Trimming removed 7 bases from V and 0 bases from J; junction bases left unmatched: 3. The CDR3 totals 14 residues. The CDR3 sequence is CASTSGPSTDTQYF. CDR3 bases: TGTGCCAGCACTAGCGGGCCTAGCACAGATACGCAGTATTTT.

V gene TRBV7-9 combines with J gene TRBJ1-1; unclear D gene. The CDR3 covers 14 residues. V was cut by 1 base and J by 2 bases, with 8 bases left in between. The germline gives CDR1 SEHNR, CDR2 FQNEAQ (reference sequence). CDR3 sequence: CASSLVGRNTEAFF. The CDR3 DNA sequence: TGTGCCAGCAGCTTAGTTGGCCGCAACACTGAAGCTTTCTTT. The complete variable domain, with remaining parts taken from reference TRBV7-9 and TRBJ1-1, reads DTGVSQNPRHKITKRGQNVTFRCDPISEHNRLYWYRQTLGQGPEFLTYFQNEAQLEKSRLLSDRFSAERPKGSFSTLEIQRTEQGDSAMYLCASSLVGRNTEAFFGQGTRLTVV.

The chain links TRBV5-1 to TRBJ1-2; 9 bases line up with TRBD1. V gave up 4 bases and J gave up 5 bases; unmatched junction bases: 9. CDR1 and CDR2 from the germline V gene are SGHRS and YFSETQ. This CDR3 region has 15 residues. The chain's CDR3 is CASSLGTGTGYGYTF. CDR3 DNA sequence: TGCGCCAGCAGCCTCGGGACAGGGACGGGGTATGGCTACACCTTC.

The CDR3 DNA is TGTGCCAGCGGCGGGACTGGTGAGACCCAGTACTTC. Protein sequence: CASGGTGETQYF. This rearrangement joins TRBV2 to TRBJ2-5, with D possibly TRBD2 on 6 matching bases. Between the trimmed V and J ends, which lost 8 bases and 5 bases, there was a span of 12 bases. The CDR3 covers 12 residues. The V gene's germline CDR1 is SNHLY and CDR2 FYNNEI. The entire variable domain, with the rest obtained from reference TRBV2 and TRBJ2-5, is as follows: EPEVTQTPSHQVTQMGQEVILRCVPISNHLYFYWYRQILGQKVEFLVSFYNNEISEKSEIFDDQFSVERPDGSNFTLKIRSTKLEDSAMYFCASGGTGETQYFGPGTRLLVL.

V is TRBV15 and J is TRBJ2-7; TRBD1 matches 8 bases. CDR3 size: 14 residues. J gave up 5 bases and V 2 bases, and 5 bases lay outside the gene matches. Germline CDR1 and CDR2: LNHNV and YYDKDF (reference sequence). The CDR3 DNA sequence: TGTGCCACCAGCAGACGGACAGGGATAAACGAGCAGTACTTC. It translates to CATSRRTGINEQYF.

This chain connects TRBV7-8 to TRBJ2-5, with 8 nucleotides matching TRBD2. V was pared by 5 bases and J by 5 bases, with 13 bases of the junction left unmatched. CDR1 SGHVS and CDR2 FQNEAQ come from the germline V gene. The CDR3 spans 16 residues. For the CDR3, the DNA is TGTGCCAGCAGCGACGGGGCGGGAGGCTATTGGGAGACCCAGTACTTC. Its translation: CASSDGAGGYWETQYF.

The table lists this clone with a few counts. The V gene is TRBV4-1, the J gene TRBJ2-2; D may be TRBD1 (5 bases). The CDR3 has 15 residues. Germline CDR1 and CDR2: MGHRA and YSYEKL. V shed 3 bases and J shed 4 bases, with 12 bases lying between them. CDR3 protein: CASSQKRGSTGELFF. In DNA, the CDR3 is TGCGCCAGCAGCCAGAAAAGGGGCAGCACCGGGGAGCTGTTTTTT.

As for this clone: Germline and junction disagree at one end, which may indicate a read error. The same CDR3 arises from other DNA sequences in this sample as well. The chain joins TRBV15 to TRBJ2-7; tentatively, D is TRBD1 (5 bases). CDR1 and CDR2 from the germline V gene are LNHNV and YYDKDF (reference sequence). The length of the CDR3 is 14 residues. The CDR3 here is CATSRFRGAYEQYF. Here the CDR3 DNA reads TGTGCCACCAGCAGATTTAGGGGTGCCTACGAGCAGTACTTT. The full variable domain, with the rest looked up from reference TRBV15 and TRBJ2-7, is DAMVIQNPRYQVTQFGKPVTLSCSQTLNHNVMYWYQQKSSQAPKLLFHYYDKDFNNEADTPDNFQSRRPNTSFCFLDIRSPGLGDTAMYLCATSRFRGAYEQYFGPGTRLTVT.

The chain employs TRBV19 and TRBJ2-7, with D possibly TRBD2 on 5 matching bases. In germline, CDR1 is LNHDA, CDR2 SQIVND (reference sequence). V was pared by 6 bases and J by 0 bases, with 9 bases between. This CDR3 is built from 13 residues. CDR3 in amino acids: CASRLEGSYEQYF. For the CDR3, the DNA is TGTGCCAGTAGGCTTGAGGGCTCCTACGAGCAGTACTTC.

The chain links TRBV7-2 to TRBJ2-7; perhaps TRBD1 as D (5 bases). Germline V gene data show CDR1 as SGHTA and CDR2 as FQGNSA. V lost 5 bases and J 0 bases, leaving 14 bases between the germline ends. The CDR3 sequence is 15 residues long. CDR3 amino acids: CASSLTRDTSYEQYF. DNA for the CDR3: TGTGCCAGCAGCCTTACCAGGGATACCTCCTACGAGCAGTACTTC.

V and J are TRBV11-3 and TRBJ2-3, with 15 bases that match TRBD2. CDR1 and CDR2 from the germline V gene are SGHNT and YENEEA. The CDR3 is made up of 16 amino acids. The V segment lost 5 bases and the J segment 3 bases; nucleotides outside the gene matches: 3. The CDR3: CASSRGTSGRTDTQYF. Written as DNA, the CDR3 is TGTGCCAGCAGCCGCGGGACTAGCGGGAGGACAGATACGCAGTATTTT.

V gene TRBV9 combines with J gene TRBJ2-1, with 11 nucleotides matching TRBD1. This CDR3 region has 15 residues. V shed 3 bases, J shed 6 bases, and the junction held 5 bases outside the gene matches. Germline V gene sequence: CDR1 SGDLS, CDR2 YYNGEE. For the CDR3, the DNA is TGTGCCAGCAGCGCTCCGGGACAGGGGGTCAATGAGCAGTTCTTC. This sequence encodes CASSAPGQGVNEQFF.

V is TRBV7-3 and J is TRBJ1-4, with D possibly being TRBD1 (5 bases). The germline V and J ends were trimmed by 5 bases and 4 bases, with 14 bases remaining between them. This CDR3 spans 15 amino acids. Germline-derived CDR1 and CDR2 are SGHTA and FQGTGA. In DNA, the CDR3 is TGTGCCAGCAGCCCCGCGGGGGGAGTTAATGAAAAACTGTTTTTT. This encodes CASSPAGGVNEKLFF. Supplemented by reference TRBV7-3 and TRBJ1-4, the full variable domain reads GAGVSQTPSNKVTEKGKYVELRCDPISGHTALYWYRQSLGQGPEFLIYFQGTGAADDSGLPNDRFFAVRPEGSVSTLKIQRTERGDSAVYLCASSPAGGVNEKLFFGSGTQLSVL.

This chain connects TRBV14 to TRBJ2-5, with 10 bases aligning to TRBD2. Germline assignment: CDR1 SGHDN and CDR2 FVKESK. The J segment lost 6 bases and the V segment lost 1 base, leaving 5 bases of the junction unmatched. This CDR3 has 15 residues. The CDR3 bases are TGTGCCAGCAGCCAAGGGGCTAGCGGGGGTCAGACCCAGTACTTC. This encodes CASSQGASGGQTQYF.

This clone was detected once. V usage is TRBV18 and J usage is TRBJ1-2, with TRBD1 as a possible D gene (6 bases). This CDR3 has 13 amino acids. In germline, CDR1 is KGHSH, CDR2 LQKENI. The ends were cut back, 3 bases at V and 6 bases at J, with 11 bases in the middle. The CDR3 DNA reads as TGTGCCAGCTCACCTGTGCGGACAGATGGCTACACCTTC. Its protein is CASSPVRTDGYTF.

The table lists this clone with a few counts. V gene TRBV18 combines with J gene TRBJ1-2; 10 nucleotides agree with TRBD1. The germline V gene encodes CDR1 KGHSH and CDR2 LQKENI. V lost 3 bases, J lost 7 bases, and 5 bases stayed unmatched. CDR3 size: 14 residues. The CDR3 DNA follows: TGTGCCAGCTCACCGGACGGACAGGGGGTTGGCTACACCTTC. It codes for CASSPDGQGVGYTF.

This chain uses TRBV4-3 with TRBJ1-5, with a weak D call TRBD1 (5 bases). Between the trimmed V and J ends, which lost 0 bases and 4 bases, there was a span of 7 bases. The CDR3 is 14 amino acids. Germline loops: CDR1 LGHNA, CDR2 YSLEER. The CDR3 protein is CASSQDGGNQPQHF. The CDR3 DNA follows: TGCGCCAGCAGCCAAGACGGGGGGAATCAGCCCCAGCATTTT.

The genes are TRBV18 and TRBJ2-1; D not resolved. The germline V gene encodes CDR1 KGHSH and CDR2 LQKENI. CDR3 length: 13 residues. Between the trimmed V and J ends, which lost 3 bases and 7 bases, there was a span of 10 bases. DNA of the CDR3: TGTGCCAGCTCACCGGTGTTCCAGAATGAGCAGTTCTTC. Translating it yields CASSPVFQNEQFF.

V is TRBV16 and J is TRBJ2-7, with 7 nucleotides matching TRBD2. Germline V gives CDR1 KGHSY, CDR2 FQNENV. The J segment lost 6 bases and the V segment lost 4 bases, leaving 9 bases of the junction unmatched. The CDR3 is 14 amino acids. The CDR3 DNA sequence: TGTGCCAGCAGCCCCTACCGGTGGGGGGGCGAGCAGTACTTC. Its translation is CASSPYRWGGEQYF. Complete variable domain (other parts from reference TRBV16 and TRBJ2-7): GEEVAQTPKHLVRGEGQKAKLYCAPIKGHSYVFWYQQVLKNEFKFLISFQNENVFDETGMPKERFSAKCLPNSPCSLEIQATKLEDSAVYFCASSPYRWGGEQYFGPGTRLTVT.

The gene calls are TRBV5-1 and TRBJ1-1, with a possible D match to TRBD1 (5 bases). Germline V gene sequence: CDR1 SGHRS, CDR2 YFSETQ. This CDR3 region has 12 residues. V was shortened by 4 bases and J by 7 bases, with 11 bases between the two germline ends. The CDR3 DNA is TGCGCCAGCAGCAGGGAGGGGATTGAAGCTTTCTTT. It codes for CASSREGIEAFF.

V gene TRBV28 combines with J gene TRBJ1-4; the D is unclear. This CDR3 has 14 amino acids. V was clipped by 7 bases and J by 3 bases, with 12 bases between them. The germline CDR1 and CDR2 sequences are MDHEN and SYDVKM. The CDR3 nucleotides read TGTGCCAGCACTGCGTTGATCTCTAATGAAAAACTGTTTTTT. Translating it yields CASTALISNEKLFF.

The chain uses TRBV4-3 and TRBJ2-3, with D tentatively TRBD2 (6 bases). The CDR3 is 19 amino acids. Germline values: CDR1 LGHNA, CDR2 YSLEER. Trimming removed 0 bases at V and 0 bases at J, with 19 bases between. The CDR3 DNA sequence: TGCGCCAGCAGCCAAGATGGCCCTCCACCGGGACTTAGCACAGATACGCAGTATTTT. Encoded protein: CASSQDGPPPGLSTDTQYF.

The CDR3 region is CASSTGELYNSPLHF. Here the CDR3 DNA reads TGTGCCAGCAGCACAGGGGAATTGTATAATTCACCCCTCCACTTT. J is TRBJ1-6 and V is TRBV6-1, with 7 positions matching TRBD1. The germline CDR1 and CDR2 sequences are MNHNS and SASEGT. Trimming removed 6 bases from V and 4 bases from J; junction bases left unmatched: 6. This CDR3 has 15 residues.

CDR3 sequence reads: CASSWLLSEGYTF. CDR3 nucleotide sequence: TGTGCCAGCAGTTGGCTTTTAAGCGAGGGCTACACCTTC. The J gene is TRBJ1-2, the V gene TRBV6-5; D is ambiguous. Germline loops: CDR1 MNHEY, CDR2 SVGAGI. Trimming removed 4 bases from V and 8 bases from J, with 14 bases in between. This CDR3 has 13 amino acids.

The rearrangement links TRBV5-1 to TRBJ2-2, with a possible D match to TRBD2 (5 bases). Trimming shortened V by 5 bases and J by 4 bases, and 9 bases separated the two germline ends. The CDR3 runs 13 residues. Germline V gene lookup returns CDR1 SGHRS and CDR2 YFSETQ. As DNA, the CDR3 is TGCGCCAGCAGTTCGAGGGTCACCGGGGAGCTGTTTTTT. This codes for CASSSRVTGELFF.

The sample holds one count of this clone. V is TRBV7-6 and J is TRBJ1-1, with 8 bases aligning to TRBD1. Germline-derived CDR1 and CDR2 are SGHVS and FNYEAQ. The length of the CDR3 is 13 residues. J was trimmed by 5 bases and V by 5 bases; bases with no gene match: 4. The CDR3 spells CASSVTGVTEAFF. CDR3 in DNA: TGTGCCAGCAGCGTGACAGGGGTGACTGAAGCTTTCTTT.

This clone has only a few counts. V gene TRBV5-1 combines with J gene TRBJ2-5, with a tentative D call TRBD2 (6 bases). V was cut by 3 bases and J by 4 bases, with 13 bases left in between. From germline, CDR1 is SGHRS and CDR2 YFSETQ. This CDR3 spans 14 amino acids. CDR3 amino acids: CASSSPGRGETQYF. CDR3 sequence (DNA): TGCGCCAGCAGCTCACCAGGGCGGGGAGAGACCCAGTACTTC.